The present TCR beta chain was sequenced within a study of blood T cell repertoires in COVID-19. As for the study in general: Researchers got acute and convalescent COVID-19 samples from the United States, Italy and Spain. T cells, B-cell-depleted T cells, or PBMCs provided the cDNA or gDNA that served as material.

Per the original methods: Counts of nucleated cells, estimated from reference gene primer amplification, were obtained. TCRdb's table, derived via immunoSEQ multiplex PCR, lists solely in-frame clones and lacks some. The V and J calls and clone size are taken from that table; D and trimming were inferred from the DNA. This table holds 130,000 to 150,000 clones, roughly 80% found once. CDR3 size: 13 residues. The germline V gene has CDR1 SGHDN and CDR2 FVKESK. V was pared by 1 base and J by 2 bases, with 6 bases between. The V gene is TRBV14, the J gene TRBJ2-7, with TRBD1 as a possible D gene (5 bases). Material for sequencing was peripheral blood. The TCR originated in a woman aged 40 to 50 with active or convalescent COVID-19. Written as DNA, the CDR3 is TGTGCCAGCAGCCAAGTAGGGGCCTACGAGCAGTACTTC. Amino acid sequence: CASSQVGAYEQYF.